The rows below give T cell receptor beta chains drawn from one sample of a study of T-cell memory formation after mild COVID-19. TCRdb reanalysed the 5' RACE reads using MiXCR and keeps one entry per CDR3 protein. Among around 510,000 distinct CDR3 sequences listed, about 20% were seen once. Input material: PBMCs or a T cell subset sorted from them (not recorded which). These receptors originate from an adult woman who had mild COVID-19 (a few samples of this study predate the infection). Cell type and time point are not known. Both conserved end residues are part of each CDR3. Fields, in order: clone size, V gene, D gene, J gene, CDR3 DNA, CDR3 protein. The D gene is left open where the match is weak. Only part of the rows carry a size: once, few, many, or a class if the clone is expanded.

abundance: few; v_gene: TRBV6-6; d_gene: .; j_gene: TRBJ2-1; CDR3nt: TGTGCCAGCAGACGTGATCGACTGGGAAGGGATGAGCAGTTCTTC; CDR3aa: CASRRDRLGRDEQFF
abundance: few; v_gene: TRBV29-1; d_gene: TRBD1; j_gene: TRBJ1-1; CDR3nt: TGCAGCGTTTTGGAGGGGGCGTCCCCTGAAGCTTTCTTT; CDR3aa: CSVLEGASPEAFF
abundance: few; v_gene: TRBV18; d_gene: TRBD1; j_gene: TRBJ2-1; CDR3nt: TGTGCCAGCTCACCACAGACAGGGGGAACCTACAATGAGCAGTTCTTC; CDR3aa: CASSPQTGGTYNEQFF
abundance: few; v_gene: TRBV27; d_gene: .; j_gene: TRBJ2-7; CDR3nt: TGTGCCAGCAGTCTAGGGTCGGGGATACCCTACGAGCAGTACTTC; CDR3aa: CASSLGSGIPYEQYF
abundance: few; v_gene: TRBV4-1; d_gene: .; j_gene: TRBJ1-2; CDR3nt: TGCGCCAGCAGCCAAGATCGGACACCGTTCTACACCTTC; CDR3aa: CASSQDRTPFYTF
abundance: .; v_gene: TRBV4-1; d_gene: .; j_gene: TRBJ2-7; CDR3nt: TGCGCCAGCAGCCAGCGATCCGGAGAGCAGTACTTC; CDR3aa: CASSQRSGEQYF
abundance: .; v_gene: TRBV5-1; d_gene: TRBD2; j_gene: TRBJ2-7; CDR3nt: TGCGCCAGCAGCCCCCCGGTAGCGGGGAACGAGCAGTACTTC; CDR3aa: CASSPPVAGNEQYF
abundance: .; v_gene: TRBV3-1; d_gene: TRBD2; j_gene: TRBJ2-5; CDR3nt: TGTGCCAGCAGCCAAGATTGGACTAGCGGGGTACAAGAGACCCAGTACTTC; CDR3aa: CASSQDWTSGVQETQYF
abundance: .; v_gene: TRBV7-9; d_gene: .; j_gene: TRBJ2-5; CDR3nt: TGTGCCAGCAGCCCCTTAGATGGGGAAGAAGGCGGAGAGACCCAGTACTTC; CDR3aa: CASSPLDGEEGGETQYF
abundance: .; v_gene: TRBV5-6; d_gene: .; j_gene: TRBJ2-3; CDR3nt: TGTGCCAGCACCCATCACCCGGGGGTCATCACAGATACGCAGTATTTT; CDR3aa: CASTHHPGVITDTQYF
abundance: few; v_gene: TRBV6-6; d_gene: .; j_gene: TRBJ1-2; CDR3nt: TGTGCCAGCAGTTACGGACAGAACTATGGCTACACCTTC; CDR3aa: CASSYGQNYGYTF
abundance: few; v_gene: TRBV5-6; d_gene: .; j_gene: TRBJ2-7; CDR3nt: TGTGCCAGCAGCTTGTATGGGGACGAGCAGTACTTC; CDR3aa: CASSLYGDEQYF
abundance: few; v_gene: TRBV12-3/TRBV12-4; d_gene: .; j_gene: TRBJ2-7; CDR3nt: TGTGCCAGCAGTTTAGCTATTAGGGGGGAGCAATCCTACGAGCAGTACTTC; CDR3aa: CASSLAIRGEQSYEQYF
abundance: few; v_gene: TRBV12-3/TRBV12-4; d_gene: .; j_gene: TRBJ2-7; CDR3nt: TGTGCCAGCAGGTTCGGGGCGTACGAGCAGTACTTC; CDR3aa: CASRFGAYEQYF
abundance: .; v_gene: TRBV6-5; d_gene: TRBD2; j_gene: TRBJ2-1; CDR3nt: TGTGCCAGCAGGCCCGGGACTAGCGGCACCAATGAGCAGTTCTTC; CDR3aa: CASRPGTSGTNEQFF
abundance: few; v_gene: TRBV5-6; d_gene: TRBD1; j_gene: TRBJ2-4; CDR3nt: TGTGCCAGCAGCTTGCAGGGGGCCCTGGCCAAAAACATTCAGTACTTC; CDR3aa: CASSLQGALAKNIQYF
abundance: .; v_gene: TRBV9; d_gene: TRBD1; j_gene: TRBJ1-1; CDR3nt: TGTGCCAGCACTCGATGGGGGACAGGGAACACTGAAGCTTTCTTT; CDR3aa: CASTRWGTGNTEAFF
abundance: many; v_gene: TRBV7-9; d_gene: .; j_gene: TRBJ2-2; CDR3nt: TGTGCCAGCAGCTTGTACTCCGGGGAGCTGTTTTTT; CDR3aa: CASSLYSGELFF
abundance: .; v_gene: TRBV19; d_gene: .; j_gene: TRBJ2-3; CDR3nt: TGTGCCAGTAATAAGGAATGGACAGCCACCCTCACAGATACGCAGTATTTT; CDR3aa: CASNKEWTATLTDTQYF
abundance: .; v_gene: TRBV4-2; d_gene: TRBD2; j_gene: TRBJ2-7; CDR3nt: TGTGCCAGCAGCCAAGAAGGCGGGGGGTATAAGTCGGAGCAGTACTTC; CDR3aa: CASSQEGGGYKSEQYF
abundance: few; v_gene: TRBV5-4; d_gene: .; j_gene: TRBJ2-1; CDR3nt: TGTGCCAGCAGCCCTGGGGCAGGAGAATACAATGAGCAGTTCTTC; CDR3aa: CASSPGAGEYNEQFF
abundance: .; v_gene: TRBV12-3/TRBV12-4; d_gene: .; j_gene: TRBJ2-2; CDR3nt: TGTGCCAGCAGTGGCTTCCAGGGTGCCGGGGAGCTGTTTTTT; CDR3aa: CASSGFQGAGELFF
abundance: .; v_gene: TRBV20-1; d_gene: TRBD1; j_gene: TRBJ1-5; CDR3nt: TGCAGTGCAACCGGGACAGGGGGCCGGGAGCCCCAGCATTTT; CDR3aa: CSATGTGGREPQHF
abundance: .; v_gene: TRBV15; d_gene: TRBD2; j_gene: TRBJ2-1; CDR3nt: TGTGCCACCAGCAGAGGGGACACTAGCGGGGCCAATGAGCAGTTCTTC; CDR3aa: CATSRGDTSGANEQFF
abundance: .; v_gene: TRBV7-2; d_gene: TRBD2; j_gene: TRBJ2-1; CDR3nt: TGTGCCAGCAGCTTACAGGGACTAGCGGGTGAGCAGTTCTTC; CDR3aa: CASSLQGLAGEQFF
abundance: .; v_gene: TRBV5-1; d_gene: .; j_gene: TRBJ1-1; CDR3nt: TGCGCCAGCAGGCGCGGGGCCTTTCAGAACACTGAAGCTTTCTTT; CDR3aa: CASRRGAFQNTEAFF
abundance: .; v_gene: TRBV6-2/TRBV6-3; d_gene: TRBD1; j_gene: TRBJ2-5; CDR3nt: TGTGCCAGCAGTCAAGGACAGGCCAATGAAGAGACCCAGTACTTC; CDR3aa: CASSQGQANEETQYF
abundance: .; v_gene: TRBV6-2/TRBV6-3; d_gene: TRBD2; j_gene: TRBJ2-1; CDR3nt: TGTGCCACCGGCGGGGGGGTGAGCTCCTACAATGAGCAGTTCTTC; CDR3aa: CATGGGVSSYNEQFF
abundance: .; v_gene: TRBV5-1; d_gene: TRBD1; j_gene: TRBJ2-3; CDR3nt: TGCGCCAGCAGCGGGGGACAGACCATGGATACGCAGTATTTT; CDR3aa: CASSGGQTMDTQYF
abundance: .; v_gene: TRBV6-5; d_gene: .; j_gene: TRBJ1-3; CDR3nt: TGTGCCAGCGGTTATGTGGATGGAAACACCATATATTTT; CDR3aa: CASGYVDGNTIYF
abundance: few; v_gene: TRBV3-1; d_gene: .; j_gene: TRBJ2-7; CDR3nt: TGTGCCAGCAGCCAAGCCAGGGGGGCTCCCTACGAGCAGTACTTC; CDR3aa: CASSQARGAPYEQYF
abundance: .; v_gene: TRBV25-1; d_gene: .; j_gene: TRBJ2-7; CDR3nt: TGTGCCAGCAGTGAATCCCGGAGCGGTTGGGCCGGCGGGGTGTACGAGCAGTACTTC; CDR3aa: CASSESRSGWAGGVYEQYF
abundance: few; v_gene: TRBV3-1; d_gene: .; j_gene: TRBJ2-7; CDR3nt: TGTGCCAGCAGCCAAGATAGGCTCCTAAGCTCCTACGAGCAGTACTTC; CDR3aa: CASSQDRLLSSYEQYF
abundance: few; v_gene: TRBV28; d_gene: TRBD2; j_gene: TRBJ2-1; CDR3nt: TGTGCCAGCAGTTCCCAGGCGGGAGCGTCTTTCCCTCCATTCTTC; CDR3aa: CASSSQAGASFPPFF
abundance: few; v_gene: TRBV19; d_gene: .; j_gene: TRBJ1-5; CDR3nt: TGTGCCAGTAGTATCTCGAGTCAGGGGAATCAGCCCCAGCATTTT; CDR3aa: CASSISSQGNQPQHF
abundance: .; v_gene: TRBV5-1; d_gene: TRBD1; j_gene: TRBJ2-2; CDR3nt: TGCGCCAGCAGCGGGAACAGGGGCGGCTCCGGGGAGCTGTTTTTT; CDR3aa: CASSGNRGGSGELFF
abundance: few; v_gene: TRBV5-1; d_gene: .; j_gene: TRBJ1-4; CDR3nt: TGCGCCAGCAGCTTGTGGGGGGAAACTGAAAAACTGTTTTTT; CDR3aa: CASSLWGETEKLFF
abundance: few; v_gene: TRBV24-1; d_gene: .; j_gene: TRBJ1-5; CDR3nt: TGTGCCACCAGTGACCCCCGCAGGGTGGAACAGCCCCAGCATTTT; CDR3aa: CATSDPRRVEQPQHF
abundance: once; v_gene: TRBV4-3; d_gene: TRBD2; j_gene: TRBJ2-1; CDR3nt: TGCGCCAGCAGCCAAGCGACTATGGGACTAGCGGGAGCCAATGAGCAGTTCTTC; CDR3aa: CASSQATMGLAGANEQFF
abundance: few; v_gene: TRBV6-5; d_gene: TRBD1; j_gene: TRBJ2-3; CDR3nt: TGTGCCAGCAGAGGGGGGACAGGGGGTTCTCAAAATGAGATTAACCCTAGCACAGATACGCAGTATTTT; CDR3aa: CASRGGTGGSQNEINPSTDTQYF
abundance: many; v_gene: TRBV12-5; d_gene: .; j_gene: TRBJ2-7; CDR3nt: TGTGCTAGTGGTCCCGGGAGAACCTACGAGCAGTACTTC; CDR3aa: CASGPGRTYEQYF
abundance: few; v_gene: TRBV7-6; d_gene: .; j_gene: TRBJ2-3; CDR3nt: TGTGCCAGCAGCAAGGGGCTGGGCGGGATTACAGATACGCAGTATTTT; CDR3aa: CASSKGLGGITDTQYF